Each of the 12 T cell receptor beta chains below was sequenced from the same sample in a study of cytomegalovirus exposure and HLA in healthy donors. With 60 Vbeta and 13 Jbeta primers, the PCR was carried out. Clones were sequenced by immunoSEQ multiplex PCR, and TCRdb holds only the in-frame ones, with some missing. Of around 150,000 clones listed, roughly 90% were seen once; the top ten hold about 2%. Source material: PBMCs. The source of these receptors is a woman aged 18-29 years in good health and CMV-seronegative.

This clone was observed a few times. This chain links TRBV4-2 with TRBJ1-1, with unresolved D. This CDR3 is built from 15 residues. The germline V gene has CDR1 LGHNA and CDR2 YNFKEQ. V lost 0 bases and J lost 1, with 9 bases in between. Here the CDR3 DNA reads TGTGCCAGCAGCCAAGATAGACTACCGAACACTGAAGCTTTCTTT. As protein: CASSQDRLPNTEAFF.

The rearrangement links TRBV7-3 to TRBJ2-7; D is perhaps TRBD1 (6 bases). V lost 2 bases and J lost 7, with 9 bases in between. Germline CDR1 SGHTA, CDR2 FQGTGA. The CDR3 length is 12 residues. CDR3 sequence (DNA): TGTGCCAGCAGCTTAGGCAGGGGTGAGCAGTACTTC. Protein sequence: CASSLGRGEQYF.

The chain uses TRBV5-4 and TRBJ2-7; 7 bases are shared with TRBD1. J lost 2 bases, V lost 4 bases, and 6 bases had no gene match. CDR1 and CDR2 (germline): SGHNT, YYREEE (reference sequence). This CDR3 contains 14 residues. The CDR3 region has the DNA TGTGCCAGCAGCCTACAGGGGAACCCCTACGAGCAGTACTTC. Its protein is CASSLQGNPYEQYF. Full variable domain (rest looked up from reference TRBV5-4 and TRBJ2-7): ETGVTQSPTHLIKTRGQQVTLRCSSQSGHNTVSWYQQALGQGPQFIFQYYREEENGRGNFPPRFSGLQFPNYSSELNVNALELDDSALYLCASSLQGNPYEQYFGPGTRLTVT.

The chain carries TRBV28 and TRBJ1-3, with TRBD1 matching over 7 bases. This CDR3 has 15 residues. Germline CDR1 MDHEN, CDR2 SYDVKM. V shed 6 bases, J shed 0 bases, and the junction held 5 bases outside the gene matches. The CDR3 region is CASRGGQVSGNTIYF. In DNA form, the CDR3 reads TGTGCCAGCAGGGGCGGACAGGTCTCTGGAAACACCATATATTTT.

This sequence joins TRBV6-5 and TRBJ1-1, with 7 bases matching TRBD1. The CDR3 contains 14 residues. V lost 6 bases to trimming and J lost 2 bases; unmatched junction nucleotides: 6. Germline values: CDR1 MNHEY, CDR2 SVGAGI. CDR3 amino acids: CASRTYRGNTEAFF. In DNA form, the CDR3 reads TGTGCCAGCAGGACATACAGGGGAAACACTGAAGCTTTCTTT.

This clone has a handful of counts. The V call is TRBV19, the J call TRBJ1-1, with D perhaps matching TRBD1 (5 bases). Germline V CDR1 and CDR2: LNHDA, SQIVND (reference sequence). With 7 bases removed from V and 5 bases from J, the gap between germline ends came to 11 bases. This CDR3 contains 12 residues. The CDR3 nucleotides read TGTGCCAGTATGGAGGGGAGGACTGAAGCTTTCTTT. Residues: CASMEGRTEAFF.

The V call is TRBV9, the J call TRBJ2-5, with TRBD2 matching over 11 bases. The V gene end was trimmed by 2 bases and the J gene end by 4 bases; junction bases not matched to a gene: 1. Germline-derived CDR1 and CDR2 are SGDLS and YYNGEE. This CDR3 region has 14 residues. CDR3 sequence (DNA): TGTGCCAGCAGCGTGACTAGCGGGACAGAGACCCAGTACTTC. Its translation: CASSVTSGTETQYF. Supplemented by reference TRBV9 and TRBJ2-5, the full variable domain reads DSGVTQTPKHLITATGQRVTLRCSPRSGDLSVYWYQQSLDQGLQFLIQYYNGEERAKGNILERFSAQQFPDLHSELNLSSLELGDSALYFCASSVTSGTETQYFGPGTRLLVL.

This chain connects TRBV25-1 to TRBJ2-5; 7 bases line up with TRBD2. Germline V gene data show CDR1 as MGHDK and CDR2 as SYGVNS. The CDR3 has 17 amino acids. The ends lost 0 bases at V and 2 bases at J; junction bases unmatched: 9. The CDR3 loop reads CASSEYTAGVEQETQYF. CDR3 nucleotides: TGTGCCAGCAGTGAATATACGGCGGGGGTAGAACAAGAGACCCAGTACTTC.

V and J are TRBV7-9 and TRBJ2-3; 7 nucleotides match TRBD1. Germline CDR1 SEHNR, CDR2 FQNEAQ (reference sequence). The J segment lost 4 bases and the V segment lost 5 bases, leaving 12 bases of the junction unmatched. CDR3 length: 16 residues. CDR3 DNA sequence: TGTGCCAGCAGCCTTCTAGGACAGGTTGGCTCAGATACGCAGTATTTT. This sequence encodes CASSLLGQVGSDTQYF.

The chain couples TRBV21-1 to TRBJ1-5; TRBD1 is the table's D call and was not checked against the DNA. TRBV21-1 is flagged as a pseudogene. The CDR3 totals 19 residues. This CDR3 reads CASSSRDTGRLVRNEAQHF. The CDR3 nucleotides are TGTGCCAGCAGCAGCCGGGACACAGGGAGACTTGTCAGGAATGAAGCCCAGCATTTT.

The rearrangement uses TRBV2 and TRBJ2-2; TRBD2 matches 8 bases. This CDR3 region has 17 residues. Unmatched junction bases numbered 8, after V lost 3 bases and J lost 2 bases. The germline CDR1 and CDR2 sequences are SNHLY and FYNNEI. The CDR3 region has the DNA TGTGCCAGCAGTGAGTCCCCAGCGGGAGATAACACCGGGGAGCTGTTTTTT. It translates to CASSESPAGDNTGELFF.

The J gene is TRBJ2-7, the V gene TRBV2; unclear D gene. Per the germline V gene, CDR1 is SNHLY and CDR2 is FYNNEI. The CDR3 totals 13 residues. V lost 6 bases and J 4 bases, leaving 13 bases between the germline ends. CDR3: CASRAPFLYEQYF. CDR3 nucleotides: TGTGCCAGCAGAGCCCCGTTCCTATACGAGCAGTACTTC.